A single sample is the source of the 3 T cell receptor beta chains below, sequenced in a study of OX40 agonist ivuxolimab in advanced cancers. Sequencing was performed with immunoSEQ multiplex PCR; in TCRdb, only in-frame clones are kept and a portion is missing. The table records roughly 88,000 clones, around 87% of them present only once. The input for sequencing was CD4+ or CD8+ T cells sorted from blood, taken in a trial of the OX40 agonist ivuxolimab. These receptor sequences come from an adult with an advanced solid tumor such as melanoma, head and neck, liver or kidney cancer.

CDR3 DNA: TGTGCCAGCAGGCCTAGCGGGAGAATGTACAATGAGCAGTTCTTC. Amino acids: CASRPSGRMYNEQFF. The J gene is TRBJ2-1, the V gene TRBV11-3, with TRBD2 matching 10 bases. The CDR3 is 15 residues long. V trimming: 6 bases; J trimming: 4 bases; junction bases outside the gene matches: 6. Germline V gene sequence: CDR1 SGHNT, CDR2 YENEEA.

The CDR3 bases are TGCAGCGTTGCAGTAACCCTGGGGTACGAGCAGTACTTC. It specifies CSVAVTLGYEQYF. The J gene is TRBJ2-7, the V gene TRBV29-1; D unresolved. Germline V lookup: CDR1 SQVTM, CDR2 ANQGSEA. The ends were cut back, 4 bases at V and 4 bases at J, with 14 bases in the middle. The CDR3 covers 13 residues.

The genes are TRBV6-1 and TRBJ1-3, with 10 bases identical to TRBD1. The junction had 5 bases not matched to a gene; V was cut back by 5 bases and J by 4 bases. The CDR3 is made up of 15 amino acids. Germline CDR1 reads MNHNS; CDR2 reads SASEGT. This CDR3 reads CASSRGQGSGNTIYF. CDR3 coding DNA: TGTGCCAGCAGTAGGGGACAGGGGTCAGGAAACACCATATATTTT.